This T cell receptor (beta chain) was documented in a study of blood T cell repertoires in COVID-19. Study in general: Sources were T cells, B-cell-depleted T cells, or PBMCs; the material itself was cDNA or gDNA.

J lost 4 bases, V lost 1 base, and 11 bases had no gene match. Germline V gives CDR1 LNHDA, CDR2 SQIVND (reference sequence). There are 17 residues in the CDR3. The method was immunoSEQ multiplex PCR; TCRdb's version includes in-frame clones alone and lacks a portion of them. This table holds a few hundred thousand clones, roughly 84% found once. The sequenced sample consisted of peripheral blood. The source of this sequence is a woman between 18 and 29 years old with acute or convalescent COVID-19. J is TRBJ2-3 and V is TRBV19, with 7 bases identical to TRBD1. Here the CDR3 DNA reads TGTGCCAGTAGTATAGTAGAGGGGACAGTGGTACCAGATACGCAGTATTTT. Translation gives CASSIVEGTVVPDTQYF.